This T cell receptor (beta chain) stems from a study of T cell clonality in common variable immunodeficiency. General study findings and limits: CVID subjects shared fewer TCRbeta clones than healthy controls did. In common variable immunodeficiency, TCR beta chains reportedly carried fewer deletions and N-nucleotide insertions.

Profiling relied on immunoSEQ multiplex PCR, and the TCRdb table lists in-frame clones only, not all of them. This repertoire lists about 26,000 clones without singletons; under 4.5% sits in the top ten. About this clone itself: What it binds is not known. The CDR3 end falls 3 residues outside the read, so it is completed with the germline J gene.

Each donor provided 5 to 8 ml of heparinized whole blood. The CDR3 is 14 residues long. V was shortened by 3 bases and J by 7 bases, with 13 bases between the two germline ends. CDR1 is DFQATT and CDR2 is SNEGSKA in the germline V gene (reference sequence). This rearrangement joins TRBV20-1 to TRBJ1-6; D is possibly TRBD1 (5 bases). This clonotype originated in a human donor with common variable immunodeficiency. Sample: peripheral blood mononuclear cells. The CDR3 is CSASWGDPNSPLHF. Incomplete CDR3 DNA: TGCAGTGCTAGCTGGGGGGACCCAAATTCACCC.